This T cell receptor (beta chain) was sequenced for a study of cytomegalovirus exposure and HLA in healthy donors. Study information: HLA-typed donors contributed approximately 92 million unique TCRs, which were held in an early data release.

Study-wide points: Most TCR sequences were seen very rarely across donors, but some public TCRs occurred in many. Cytomegalovirus-associated status was assigned to fewer than 200 TCR beta chains.

With 60 Vbeta and 13 Jbeta primers, the PCR was carried out. Sequencing used immunoSEQ multiplex PCR; TCRdb keeps in-frame clones, though not all of them. The sample holds about 190,000 clones; around 87% are singletons and the top ten take over 1%. The CDR3 has 23 amino acids. V lost 5 bases and J lost 1, with 37 bases in between. There are a few counts of this clone. Its antigen is unidentified. Sequencing was carried out using PBMCs. The sequence was obtained from a man aged 30 to 45 in good health and CMV-seronegative. The chain uses TRBV5-3 and TRBJ1-5; tentatively, D is TRBD1 (6 bases). TRBV5-3 is filed as an ORF, its function uncertain. The DNA for the CDR3 is TGTGCCAGAAGGCCAGCTTGCCCTACCCCCCCGACAGGTCCCCGGGGCAGCAATCAGCCCCAGCATTTT. It is translated as CARRPACPTPPTGPRGSNQPQHF.